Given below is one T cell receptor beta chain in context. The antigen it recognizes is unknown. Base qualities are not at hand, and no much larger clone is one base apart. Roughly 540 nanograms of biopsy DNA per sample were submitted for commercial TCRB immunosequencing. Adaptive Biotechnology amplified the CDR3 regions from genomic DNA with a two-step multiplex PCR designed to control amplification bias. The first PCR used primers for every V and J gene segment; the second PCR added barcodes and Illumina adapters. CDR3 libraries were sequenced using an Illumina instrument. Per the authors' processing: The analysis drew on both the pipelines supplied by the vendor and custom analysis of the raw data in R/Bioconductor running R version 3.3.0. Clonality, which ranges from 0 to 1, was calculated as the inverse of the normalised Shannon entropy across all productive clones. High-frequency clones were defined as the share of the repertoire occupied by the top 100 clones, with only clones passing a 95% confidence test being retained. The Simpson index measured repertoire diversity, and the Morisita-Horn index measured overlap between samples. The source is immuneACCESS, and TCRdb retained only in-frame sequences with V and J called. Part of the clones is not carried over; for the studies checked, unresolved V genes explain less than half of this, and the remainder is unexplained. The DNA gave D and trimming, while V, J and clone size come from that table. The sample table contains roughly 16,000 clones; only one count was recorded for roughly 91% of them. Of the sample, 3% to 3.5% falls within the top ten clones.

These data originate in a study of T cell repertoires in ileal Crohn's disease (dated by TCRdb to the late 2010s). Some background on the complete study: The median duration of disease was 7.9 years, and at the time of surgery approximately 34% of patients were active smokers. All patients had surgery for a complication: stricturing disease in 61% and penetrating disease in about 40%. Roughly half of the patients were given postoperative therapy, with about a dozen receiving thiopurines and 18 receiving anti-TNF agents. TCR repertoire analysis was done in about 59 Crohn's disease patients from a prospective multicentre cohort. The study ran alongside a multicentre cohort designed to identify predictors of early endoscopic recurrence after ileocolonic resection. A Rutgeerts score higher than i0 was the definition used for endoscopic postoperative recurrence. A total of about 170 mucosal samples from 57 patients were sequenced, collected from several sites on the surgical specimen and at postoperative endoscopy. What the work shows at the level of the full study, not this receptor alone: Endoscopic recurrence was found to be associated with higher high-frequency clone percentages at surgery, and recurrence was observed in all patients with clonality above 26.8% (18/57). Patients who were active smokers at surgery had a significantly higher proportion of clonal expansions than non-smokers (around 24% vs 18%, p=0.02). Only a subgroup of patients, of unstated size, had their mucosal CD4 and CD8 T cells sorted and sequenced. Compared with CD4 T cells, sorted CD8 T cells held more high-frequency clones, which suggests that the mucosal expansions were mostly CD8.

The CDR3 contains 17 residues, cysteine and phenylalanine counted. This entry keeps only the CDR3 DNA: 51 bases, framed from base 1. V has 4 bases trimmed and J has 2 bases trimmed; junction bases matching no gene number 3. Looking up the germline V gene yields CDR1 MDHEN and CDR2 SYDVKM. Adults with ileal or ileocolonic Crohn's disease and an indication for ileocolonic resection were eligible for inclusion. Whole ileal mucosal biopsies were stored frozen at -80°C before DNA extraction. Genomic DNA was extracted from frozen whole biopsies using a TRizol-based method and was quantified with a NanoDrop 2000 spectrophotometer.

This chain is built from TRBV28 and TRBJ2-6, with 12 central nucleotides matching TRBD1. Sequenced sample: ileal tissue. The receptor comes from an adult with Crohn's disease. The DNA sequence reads TGTGCCAGCAGTTCGGGACAGGGGGCAGCTGGGGCCAACGTCCTGACTTTC. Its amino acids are CASSSGQGAAGANVLTF.